This T cell receptor (beta chain) was observed in a study of T cells after yellow fever vaccination. General study results and limits: After the booster, 96% of CD4 and just over 85% of CD8 primary-response clones were re-detected.

They built TCR cDNA with 5'RACE template switching, a step that put in a universal primer site and UMIs. One entry per CDR3 protein results from TCRdb running MiXCR on the 5' RACE reads. This sample yields a few hundred thousand distinct CDR3 sequences, of which about 9.9% are seen a single time; around 19% belongs to the top ten. Germline CDR1 is LGHNA and CDR2 is YSLEER. Trimming removed 0 bases at V and 0 bases at J, with 12 bases between. The CDR3 has 17 amino acids. About this clonotype: Its antigen is undetermined.

This sequence originates from a young man who received the YFV17D yellow fever vaccine. The chain uses TRBV4-3 and TRBJ2-1, with a possible D match to TRBD1 (5 bases). The material sequenced was PBMCs, taken on the day of the first yellow fever vaccination. CDR3 in DNA: TGCGCCAGCAGCCAAGAAGCCGAAGGGGACTCCTACAATGAGCAGTTCTTC. This translates into CASSQEAEGDSYNEQFF.